This T cell receptor beta chain stems from a study of blood T cell repertoires in COVID-19. Overall study context: PBMCs, B-cell-depleted T cells, or T cells were the source of the cDNA or gDNA that made up the material.

Germline CDR1 reads MGHRA; CDR2 reads YSYEKL. V gave up 4 bases and J gave up 6 bases; unmatched junction bases: 5. This CDR3 is 13 amino acids long. In the original processing: Amplification with reference gene primers provided the estimates of nucleated cell counts. Data came from immunoSEQ multiplex PCR; TCRdb stores just in-frame clones and leaves some out. The V and J calls and clone size were taken over from that table, and D and trimming were inferred from the DNA. The data show about 480,000 clones, about 88% seen once. J is TRBJ2-7 and V is TRBV4-1; 8 bases fit TRBD2. Material: peripheral blood. The clonotype was recovered from a man aged 18 to 30 with COVID-19, enrolled during active disease. CDR3 coding DNA: TGCGCCAGCAGCCCCCCGGGGGGGCTCGAGCAGTACTTC. It specifies CASSPPGGLEQYF.